Reported below is one T cell receptor beta chain. What it binds is not known. The data derive from a study of blood T cells in healthy people across ages. Study context: The capture of about one barcoded beta molecule per two T cells was achieved by template switching.

Study findings and constraints: Both higher diversity and more naive CD4+ cells marked long-lived donors when set against aged donors. Significant beta diversity loss was already apparent by age roughly 43, declining roughly linearly.

The germline gives CDR1 LGHNA, CDR2 YSLEER. The CDR3 is 13 amino acids. V was pared by 0 bases and J by 9 bases, with 12 bases between. Through a sample-barcoded 5' primer and a J-beta primer mix, a second PCR was run for roughly 7 to 12 cycles. Each of the cDNA molecules was tagged by a template-switch adaptor with 12 random nucleotides. TCRdb re-called the 5' RACE reads through MiXCR, storing one row per CDR3 protein. The data contain 1.5 million to 1.8 million distinct CDR3 sequences, about 45% of them singletons. The chain links TRBV4-3 to TRBJ2-7, with D unresolved. The sequence was collected from a young woman in good health. Input material: blood. CDR3 bases: TGCGCCAGCAGCCAAGATATCCGACACCCGCAGTACTTC. This translates into CASSQDIRHPQYF.